Sequencing of this T cell receptor beta chain was carried out in a study of T cell responses to AZD1222 COVID-19 vaccine. Concerning this clone itself: Its specificity is unknown.

TCRdb's table, derived via immunoSEQ multiplex PCR, lists solely in-frame clones and lacks some. The sample shows 80,000 to 100,000 clones, approximately 86% of them seen only once. The CDR3 has 16 amino acids. Germline CDR1 reads SSHAT; CDR2 reads FNYEAQ (reference sequence). The ends lost 5 bases at V and 4 bases at J; junction bases unmatched: 3. Study findings and constraints: Reports indicate that nearly half of spike-specific TCRs are directed at unmutated variant regions.

The clonotype comes from an adult in good health. The chain employs TRBV7-7 and TRBJ2-2; TRBD2 matches at 14 bases. The sequences come from peripheral blood, collected on day 0 of MenACWY control vaccination. The CDR3 bases are TGTGCCAGCAGCCCTGGGACTAGCGGGAGCACCGGGGAGCTGTTTTTT. It yields the protein CASSPGTSGSTGELFF.